This is a list of T cell receptor beta chains from one sample in a study of PD-1 blockade in classical Hodgkin lymphoma. TCRdb's copy holds only in-frame clones and misses some; the assay was immunoSEQ multiplex PCR. The sample consists of over 20,000 clones, 84% of them appearing once. Sequenced here: CD4+ T cells from blood, sampled at baseline. All receptors come from a human donor with classical Hodgkin lymphoma. The CDR3 runs from the conserved cysteine through the conserved F or W.

v_call	j_call	cdr3_aa
TRBV28	TRBJ1-2	CASSPPDRFDGYTF
TRBV28	TRBJ1-4	CASIRQLSTNEKLFF
TRBV6-4	TRBJ1-2	CASRDKNYGYTF
TRBV7-2	TRBJ1-1	CASRRGTEAFF
TRBV7-9	TRBJ1-1	CASSLQDSNTEAFF
TRBV2	TRBJ1-1	CASNLAGPNAEAFF
TRBV5-1	TRBJ1-1	CASSQQLIPANTEAFF
TRBV30	TRBJ2-3	CAWSVLGGTQYF
TRBV19	TRBJ2-6	CASSPWGSGANVLTF
TRBV18	TRBJ1-2	CASSPRRVETYTF
TRBV7-7	TRBJ2-6	CASRSLDGDGSGANVLTF
TRBV7-2	TRBJ2-5	CASSPEALWETQYF
TRBV6-5	TRBJ2-2	CASSPPGGELFF
TRBV9	TRBJ1-2	CASSVDGQGRGYGYTF
TRBV9	TRBJ1-1	CASSVGQSPGTEAFF
TRBV18	TRBJ1-3	CASSLDSEGNTIYF
TRBV30	TRBJ1-4	CAWTDSPTNEKLFF
TRBV7-2	TRBJ1-1	CASSASHRGAEAFF
TRBV18	TRBJ2-5	CASSVEGQETQYF
TRBV6-6	TRBJ1-2	CASSHQGQSGYTF
TRBV6-5	TRBJ2-3	CASSTSGGTADTQYF
TRBV7-3	TRBJ2-1	CASSSGQGGMYNEQFF
TRBV5-1	TRBJ1-2	CASSLGQYGYTF
TRBV15	TRBJ2-1	CATSRGAGMKNEQFF